What follows are 2 T cell receptor beta chains derived from one specimen sequenced in a study of T cells after yellow fever vaccination. Each CDR3 protein is one row after TCRdb ran MiXCR on the 5' RACE reads. The data show roughly 310,000 distinct CDR3 sequences, around 4% seen once. The sequences come from PBMCs, collected on the day of the yellow fever booster vaccination. These receptors were taken from a man between 18 and 29 years old who received the YFV17D yellow fever vaccine.

J is TRBJ1-1 and V is TRBV18; D call uncertain. CDR3 length: 13 residues. Germline V gene lookup returns CDR1 KGHSH and CDR2 LQKENI. Trimming pared 5 bases from V and 5 bases from J, leaving 12 bases between. The CDR3 spells CASSTGSGTEAFF. The DNA of the CDR3 is TGTGCCAGCTCAACGGGGTCGGGGACTGAAGCTTTCTTT.

This clonotype was counted many times. This sequence joins TRBV5-1 and TRBJ2-7, with a possible D match to TRBD1 (6 bases). There are 13 residues in the CDR3. Trimming removed 1 base at V and 5 bases at J, with 10 bases between. Germline assignment: CDR1 SGHRS and CDR2 YFSETQ. CDR3 coding DNA: TGCGCCAGCAGCTTGTATCCAGGGGACGAGCAGTACTTC. Protein sequence: CASSLYPGDEQYF.